This T cell receptor (beta chain) was found in a study of T cell changes during pregnancy in multiple sclerosis. This CDR3 is 17 amino acids long. The data were produced by immunoSEQ multiplex PCR, yet TCRdb's version contains in-frame clones alone and is incomplete. The data contain around 100,000 clones, 92% of them singletons. This specimen was peripheral blood, taken in the third trimester of pregnancy. The sequence derives from a female donor with multiple sclerosis, enrolled in a pregnancy study. V gene TRBV21-1 combines with J gene TRBJ1-2; TRBD1 was called by the table and not checked on the DNA. TRBV21-1 corresponds to a pseudogene. The CDR3 here is CASSNAYQATRRYGYTF. Written as DNA, the CDR3 is TGTGCCAGCAGCAACGCTTACCAGGCCACTCGCCGATATGGCTACACCTTC.